The sequence of this T cell receptor beta chain was determined in a study of T-cell reconstitution after alpha-beta-depleted transplantation in children. Regarding the study as a whole: Elevated TCRbeta diversity at day 60 was traced, in some patients, to surviving recipient T cells and thymic progenitors. Where alpha-beta T cells came from about two months after transplant was reportedly several hundred expanded graft clones. One year after transplant, T-cell counts and diversity came mostly from newly produced T cells.

This clonotype was recorded at least ten times. Its antigen is not identified. Molecular barcoding with unique molecular identifiers was used for the TCRbeta library. TCRdb ran MiXCR on the PCR reads and lists one entry per CDR3 protein. The repertoire consists of 200,000 to 300,000 distinct CDR3 sequences, with roughly 8% occurring once and the leading ten covering approximately 6%. Per the germline V gene, CDR1 is SGDLS and CDR2 is YYNGEE. The length of the CDR3 is 13 residues. V was clipped by 4 bases and J by 3 bases, with 8 bases between them. This TCR was recovered from a male patient younger than 18 who had a stem cell transplant for acute lymphoblastic leukemia, so the T cells may come from the graft donor. Sequences were derived from PBMCs, mostly from graft donor cells, sampled 180 days after TCRalphabeta/CD19-depleted stem cell transplant. The rearrangement uses TRBV9 and TRBJ2-1; a weak D match, TRBD2 (6 bases). The CDR3 here is CASSRDFYNEQFF. The CDR3 DNA reads TGTGCCAGCAGCAGGGACTTCTACAATGAGCAGTTCTTC. The full variable domain, completed using reference TRBV9 and TRBJ2-1, is DSGVTQTPKHLITATGQRVTLRCSPRSGDLSVYWYQQSLDQGLQFLIQYYNGEERAKGNILERFSAQQFPDLHSELNLSSLELGDSALYFCASSRDFYNEQFFGPGTRLTVL.